This T cell receptor beta chain was recorded in a study of type 1 and type 2 diabetes patients. As for the study in general: Donors were type 1 diabetes, type 2 diabetes, or nondiabetic controls. Study observations and caveats: Type 2 diabetes repertoires were more diverse than type 1 diabetes repertoires.

A word on this clonotype: Its target is unknown.

There are 15 residues in the CDR3. Germline trimming cut 6 bases from V and 1 base from J; bases unmatched to any gene: 7. Germline CDR1 reads LNHNV; CDR2 reads YYDKDF (reference sequence). Genomic DNA was the PCR template. Multiplex PCR with 30 forward and 13 reverse primers amplified the TCR beta CDR3. TCRdb reprocessed the multiplex PCR reads via MiXCR and lists one record per CDR3 protein. The sample gives about 270,000 distinct CDR3 sequences, around 47% of which show up once; around 15% is in the top ten. The TCR comes from a man younger than 30 with type 2 diabetes. This chain uses TRBV15 with TRBJ2-5; 8 bases are shared with TRBD1. Sequenced: peripheral blood mononuclear cells (PBMCs). CDR3 sequence (DNA): TGTGCCACCAGTGAAAACGGACAGGGCCAAGAGACCCAGTACTTC. Translated: CATSENGQGQETQYF.